The 23 T cell receptor beta chains in this list originate from one sample, sequenced in a study of T-cell reconstitution after alpha-beta-depleted transplantation in children. The TCRbeta library incorporated unique molecular identifiers. TCRdb re-called the PCR reads with MiXCR, one entry per CDR3 protein. The sample lists about 400,000 distinct CDR3 sequences; around 20% were seen once. The sample was PBMCs from the stem cell graft donor, taken from the stem cell graft. The receptors originated from a human donor who donated a stem cell graft to a child with acute myeloid leukemia.

The V call is TRBV24-1, the J call TRBJ2-3, with 9 bases aligning to TRBD1. This CDR3 contains 15 residues. The V and J ends lost 5 bases and 4 bases, in that order; junction bases with no gene match: 6. CDR1 and CDR2 (germline): KGHDR, SFDVKD. The CDR3 sequence: CATSVSTGGPDTQYF. CDR3 bases: TGTGCCACCAGTGTATCGACAGGGGGACCAGATACGCAGTATTTT.

The V gene is TRBV10-3, the J gene TRBJ2-7; perhaps TRBD2 as D (5 bases). The CDR3 contains 14 residues. Between the trimmed V and J ends, which lost 7 bases and 6 bases, there was a span of 19 bases. Germline CDR1 is ENHRY and CDR2 is SYGVKD. Here the CDR3 DNA reads TGTGCCATCAACCCGGACTTTCAGTTCAGCGAGCAGTACTTC. As protein: CAINPDFQFSEQYF.

This clonotype was found many times. The V call is TRBV9, the J call TRBJ2-1; 9 bases are shared with TRBD2. CDR1 and CDR2 (germline): SGDLS, YYNGEE. Unmatched junction bases numbered 6, after V lost 1 base and J lost 4 bases. The CDR3 totals 16 residues. Here the CDR3 DNA reads TGTGCCAGCAGCGTATTTGGCGCGGGAGGGTACAATGAGCAGTTCTTC. It translates to CASSVFGAGGYNEQFF.

The rearrangement links TRBV7-6 to TRBJ2-1, with D possibly being TRBD2 (6 bases). Per germline, CDR1 SGHVS and CDR2 FNYEAQ. CDR3 length: 17 amino acids. Trimming left V 5 bases short and J 5 bases short, with 22 bases between. CDR3 region: CASSPPLLRDEDNEQFF. CDR3 coding DNA: TGTGCCAGCAGCCCACCTTTGTTGCGGGATGAGGACAATGAGCAGTTCTTC.

The chain joins TRBV7-8 to TRBJ2-7, with 7 bases identical to TRBD2. The V gene end was trimmed by 5 bases and the J gene end by 6 bases; junction bases not matched to a gene: 13. Germline V CDR1 and CDR2: SGHVS, FQNEAQ. The CDR3 consists of 15 residues. CDR3 amino acids: CASSPTRDYTREQYF. The CDR3 coding sequence is TGTGCCAGCAGCCCCACTCGGGACTACACCCGCGAGCAGTACTTC.

This chain links TRBV7-2 with TRBJ2-1; D is unresolved. V was shortened by 3 bases and J by 5 bases, with 8 bases between the two germline ends. Germline V gene data show CDR1 as SGHTA and CDR2 as FQGNSA. The CDR3 is 13 amino acids. The CDR3 spells CASSFGFNNEQFF. The CDR3 coding sequence is TGTGCCAGCAGCTTCGGGTTCAACAATGAGCAGTTCTTC.

This chain links TRBV18 with TRBJ2-3, with 7 positions matching TRBD2. Trimming took 3 bases from V and 1 from J; bases not matched to a gene: 13. Germline-derived CDR1 and CDR2 are KGHSH and LQKENI. This CDR3 region has 18 residues. CDR3 protein: CASSPGLWSGSGTDTQYF. The CDR3 region has the DNA TGTGCCAGCTCACCGGGACTATGGAGTGGTTCGGGCACAGATACGCAGTATTTT.

This clonotype was found many times. This chain uses TRBV29-1 with TRBJ2-3; 7 nucleotides align to TRBD1. The CDR3 runs to 13 residues. J lost 2 bases, V lost 6 bases, and 5 bases had no gene match. CDR1 and CDR2 (germline): SQVTM, ANQGSEA. The CDR3 DNA sequence: TGCAGCGTACAGGGGCAATACACAGATACGCAGTATTTT. Encoded protein: CSVQGQYTDTQYF.

This clonotype came up many times. The V and J genes are TRBV9 and TRBJ2-3, with D possibly matching TRBD1 (5 bases). Trimming stripped 1 base from V and 3 bases from J, with 6 bases between. Germline assignment: CDR1 SGDLS and CDR2 YYNGEE. The CDR3 consists of 13 residues. The CDR3 sequence: CASSVKGTDTQYF. The CDR3 nucleotides read TGTGCCAGCAGCGTAAAGGGGACAGATACGCAGTATTTT. Looking up the rest from reference TRBV9 and TRBJ2-3 gives the full variable domain: DSGVTQTPKHLITATGQRVTLRCSPRSGDLSVYWYQQSLDQGLQFLIQYYNGEERAKGNILERFSAQQFPDLHSELNLSSLELGDSALYFCASSVKGTDTQYFGPGTRLTVL.

This clonotype has more than one count but fewer than ten. V is TRBV7-2 and J is TRBJ2-4; 16 bases agree with TRBD2. Losses at the gene ends were 5 bases for V and 7 bases for J; bases not matched to a gene: 5. The germline V gene has CDR1 SGHTA and CDR2 FQGNSA. The CDR3 runs 16 residues. The CDR3 here is CASSQGLAGGENIQYF. The CDR3 bases are TGTGCCAGCAGCCAGGGACTAGCGGGGGGGGAGAACATTCAGTACTTC.

The rearrangement joins TRBV5-1 to TRBJ2-1; TRBD1 matches 8 bases. Losses at the gene ends were 0 bases for V and 16 bases for J; bases not matched to a gene: 6. The CDR3 has 12 residues. Germline CDR1 is SGHRS and CDR2 is YFSETQ. CDR3 sequence (DNA): TGCGCCAGCAGCTTGGAGGGGACAGGCCGTTTCTTC. This encodes CASSLEGTGRFF.

The chain employs TRBV2 and TRBJ1-5; 7 bases align to TRBD1. Germline assignment: CDR1 SNHLY and CDR2 FYNNEI. Germline trimming cut 4 bases from V and 7 bases from J; bases unmatched to any gene: 7. This CDR3 is 14 amino acids long. The CDR3 bases are TGTGCCAGCAGTGTATTAGGGGGCTGGCAGCCCCAGCATTTT. This codes for CASSVLGGWQPQHF.

V is TRBV10-3 and J is TRBJ2-1; TRBD2 agrees at 10 bases. The CDR3 runs to 15 residues. J was trimmed by 8 bases and V by 8 bases; bases with no gene match: 12. Per the germline V gene, CDR1 is ENHRY and CDR2 is SYGVKD. The CDR3 region is CAISGSGRTRDEQFF. The CDR3 DNA reads as TGTGCCATCTCTGGTAGCGGGAGGACCAGGGATGAGCAGTTCTTC.

The V gene is TRBV19, the J gene TRBJ2-7; 12 nucleotides match TRBD2. Germline V lookup: CDR1 LNHDA, CDR2 SQIVND (reference sequence). The CDR3 consists of 15 residues. The J segment lost 8 bases and the V segment lost 4 bases, leaving 9 bases of the junction unmatched. CDR3 sequence: CASSRTSGNIAQQYF. The CDR3 bases are TGTGCCAGTAGTAGGACTAGCGGGAACATCGCTCAGCAGTACTTC.

This clonotype was detected many times. This chain uses TRBV9 with TRBJ2-3, with D possibly being TRBD2 (6 bases). Germline CDR1 reads SGDLS; CDR2 reads YYNGEE. The CDR3 has 15 amino acids. Trimming removed 0 bases at V and 8 bases at J, with 16 bases between. The CDR3, as DNA: TGTGCCAGCAGCGTAGCTGACATCGGGGGTGGTACGCAGTATTTT. The encoded protein is CASSVADIGGGTQYF.

In this sample, this clonotype turned up a few times. The genes are TRBV28 and TRBJ2-4, with 7 bases lining up with TRBD1. V was pared by 5 bases and J by 5 bases, with 3 bases of the junction left unmatched. The CDR3 is made up of 13 amino acids. Germline V gene sequence: CDR1 MDHEN, CDR2 SYDVKM. CDR3 sequence (DNA): TGTGCCAGCAGTCCCGGGACAGAAAACATTCAGTACTTC. As protein: CASSPGTENIQYF.

This clonotype was observed many times. The gene calls are TRBV20-1 and TRBJ2-7; 9 bases align to TRBD2. This CDR3 has 12 residues. J was trimmed by 6 bases and V by 3 bases; bases with no gene match: 3. Germline V gene sequence: CDR1 DFQATT, CDR2 SNEGSKA (reference sequence). The CDR3 bases are TGCAGTGCTAGTTCGACTAGCGGCGAGCAGTACTTC. Translation gives CSASSTSGEQYF.

This clonotype was seen ten or more times. This chain uses TRBV29-1 with TRBJ1-2, with 9 nucleotides matching TRBD1. The CDR3 totals 13 residues. The J segment lost 2 bases and the V segment lost 2 bases, leaving 0 bases of the junction unmatched. Germline assignment: CDR1 SQVTM and CDR2 ANQGSEA. In DNA, the CDR3 is TGCAGCGTTGAAACAGGGGGCAACTATGGCTACACCTTC. Translation gives CSVETGGNYGYTF.

This clonotype has more than one count but fewer than ten. V is TRBV29-1 and J is TRBJ2-6; the D call may be TRBD1 or TRBD2 (5 bases each). There are 15 residues in the CDR3. Germline loops: CDR1 SQVTM, CDR2 ANQGSEA. Trimming left V 4 bases short and J 2 bases short, with 12 bases between. As DNA, the CDR3 is TGCAGCGTTGGAACAAGGGGAGCTGGGGCCAACGTCCTGACTTTC. Translated, it gives CSVGTRGAGANVLTF.

This clonotype was picked up a small number of times. J is TRBJ2-2 and V is TRBV7-6; possibly TRBD1 or TRBD2 for D (6 bases each). V lost 5 bases, J lost 3 bases, and 25 bases lay in between. Germline V lookup: CDR1 SGHVS, CDR2 FNYEAQ. The CDR3 runs 19 residues. The CDR3 DNA reads as TGTGCCAGCAGCCGGGGCGTTAGCGGAAATAAGGGGGACACCGGGGAGCTGTTTTTT. This gives the protein CASSRGVSGNKGDTGELFF.

The gene calls are TRBV5-1 and TRBJ2-3; the D is unclear. The V gene's germline CDR1 is SGHRS and CDR2 YFSETQ. The CDR3 covers 16 residues. Trimming left V 0 bases short and J 2 bases short, with 13 bases between. The CDR3 region has the DNA TGCGCCAGCAGCTTGGGAGGAAAAAGCCCCACAGATACGCAGTATTTT. This gives the protein CASSLGGKSPTDTQYF.

This clonotype has a count of ten or more. The chain uses TRBV6-1 and TRBJ2-3, with D perhaps being TRBD1 or TRBD2 (5 bases each). The ends were cut back, 6 bases at V and 3 bases at J, with 13 bases in the middle. CDR3 length equals 14 residues. CDR1 and CDR2 (germline): MNHNS, SASEGT. The CDR3 bases are TGTGCCAGCAGCCCATTTGGGGGAACAGATACGCAGTATTTT. It translates to CASSPFGGTDTQYF.

The chain carries TRBV20-1 and TRBJ2-1; TRBD2 agrees at 9 bases. V was clipped by 3 bases and J by 6 bases; unmatched bases: 6. This CDR3 spans 14 amino acids. Germline lookup yields CDR1 DFQATT and CDR2 SNEGSKA (reference sequence). The CDR3 spells CSASGTSFGNEQFF. The DNA for the CDR3 is TGCAGTGCTAGCGGGACTAGCTTTGGCAATGAGCAGTTCTTC.